Following are 13 T cell receptor beta chains from one sample sequenced in a study of cytomegalovirus exposure and HLA in healthy donors. It was with 60 Vbeta and 13 Jbeta primers that the PCR ran. Sequencing used immunoSEQ multiplex PCR; TCRdb keeps in-frame clones, though not all of them. The table shows approximately 100,000 clones, with roughly 79% occurring only once. The sample consisted of PBMCs. Source of these receptors: a man aged 55-75 years in good health and CMV-seropositive.

The rearrangement joins TRBV28 to TRBJ2-7; 7 nucleotides align to TRBD1. The CDR3 is made up of 15 amino acids. Trimming at V came to 6 bases and at J to 2 bases, leaving 10 bases not matched to a gene. Germline CDR1 reads MDHEN; CDR2 reads SYDVKM. The CDR3 bases are TGTGCCAGCAGCCCTGTGGACAGGTCAACCTACGAGCAGTACTTC. It is translated as CASSPVDRSTYEQYF.

This chain links TRBV18 with TRBJ2-5, with D maybe TRBD2 (6 bases). V was pared by 6 bases and J by 2 bases, with 13 bases between. CDR1 and CDR2 (germline): KGHSH, LQKENI. This CDR3 has 14 amino acids. CDR3 nucleotide sequence: TGTGCCAGCTCTTCGTGGGAGGAGCAAGAGACCCAGTACTTC. Translation gives CASSSWEEQETQYF.

The chain is built from TRBV4-3 and TRBJ2-1; TRBD1 might be the D (6 bases). CDR3 length: 16 residues. Per the germline V gene, CDR1 is LGHNA and CDR2 is YSLEER. The V end was cut by 1 base, the J end by 0 bases, with 10 bases between. This CDR3 reads CASSQVRGSSYNEQFF. Written as DNA, the CDR3 is TGCGCCAGCAGCCAAGTGAGGGGGTCCTCCTACAATGAGCAGTTCTTC.

The V and J genes are TRBV7-9 and TRBJ1-1; D is uncertain. The CDR3 contains 14 residues. The germline gives CDR1 SEHNR, CDR2 FQNEAQ (reference sequence). V lost 1 base and J lost 5, with 11 bases in between. The CDR3 reads CASSLGWGDTEAFF. DNA of the CDR3: TGTGCCAGCAGCTTAGGTTGGGGAGATACTGAAGCTTTCTTT.

This chain connects TRBV28 to TRBJ1-5; TRBD1 matches at 7 bases. The CDR3 runs 17 residues. Germline CDR1 is MDHEN and CDR2 is SYDVKM. V shed 7 bases, J shed 1 base, and the junction held 13 bases outside the gene matches. This CDR3 reads CASISLRQGVSNQPQHF. In DNA form, the CDR3 reads TGTGCCAGCATAAGTTTAAGACAGGGTGTGAGCAATCAGCCCCAGCATTTT.

The gene calls are TRBV7-3 and TRBJ2-1, with 8 bases that match TRBD1. The CDR3 runs to 15 residues. The V gene's germline CDR1 is SGHTA and CDR2 FQGTGA. After removal of 2 bases from V and 4 bases from J, the junction contained 4 bases not matched to a gene. This CDR3 reads CASSLQQGVYNEQFF. CDR3 nucleotides: TGTGCCAGCAGCTTACAACAGGGGGTTTACAATGAGCAGTTCTTC.

This rearrangement joins TRBV9 to TRBJ1-4; 8 positions match TRBD1. The CDR3 loop spans 14 amino acids. After removal of 3 bases from V and 8 bases from J, the junction contained 6 bases not matched to a gene. CDR1 is SGDLS, CDR2 YYNGEE, per germline. The CDR3 region has the DNA TGTGCCAGCAGCGGACAGGGGTTTGGAGAAAAACTGTTTTTT. Its translation is CASSGQGFGEKLFF.

The V call is TRBV11-2, the J call TRBJ2-5, with D possibly being TRBD2 (5 bases). Gene TRBJ2-7 matches the end of the DNA better, so the J call may be wrong. The CDR3 is 16 residues long. The germline gives CDR1 SGHAT, CDR2 FQNNGV. The CDR3 DNA reads TGTGCCAGCAGCTTGGTTTCGCAAGGAGGCTATGACGAGCAGTACTTC. Translated: CASSLVSQGGYDEQYF.

This chain links TRBV9 with TRBJ2-3; 8 bases fit TRBD2. The CDR3 consists of 16 residues. J lost 5 bases, V lost 4 bases, and 12 bases had no gene match. CDR1 is SGDLS, CDR2 YYNGEE, per germline. CDR3 sequence: CASSTPRGGARDTQYF. The DNA for the CDR3 is TGTGCCAGCAGCACCCCCCGGGGGGGGGCGCGAGATACGCAGTATTTT. The variable domain in full, completed from reference TRBV9 and TRBJ2-3, reads DSGVTQTPKHLITATGQRVTLRCSPRSGDLSVYWYQQSLDQGLQFLIQYYNGEERAKGNILERFSAQQFPDLHSELNLSSLELGDSALYFCASSTPRGGARDTQYFGPGTRLTVL.

This clone was observed a single time. This chain joins TRBV6-5 and TRBJ2-7, with 8 positions matching TRBD1. V lost 5 bases and J lost 3; bases outside the gene matches: 9. Germline V CDR1 and CDR2: MNHEY, SVGAGI. The CDR3 length is 15 residues. This CDR3 reads CASSIDGTGFYEQYF. CDR3 nucleotides: TGTGCCAGCAGTATCGACGGGACAGGTTTCTACGAGCAGTACTTC.

About this clone: Other DNA sequences from this sample encode an identical CDR3 as well. This sequence joins TRBV14 and TRBJ1-3; a possible D gene is TRBD1 (5 bases). V lost 3 bases to trimming and J lost 0 bases, with 21 bases between them. The germline CDR1 and CDR2 sequences are SGHDN and FVKESK. This CDR3 has 19 residues. The CDR3 spells CASSHRGRGRSGSGNTIYF. The CDR3 nucleotides are TGTGCCAGCAGCCACCGGGGGAGGGGCAGATCAGGCTCTGGAAACACCATATATTTT.

J is TRBJ2-5 and V is TRBV6-5, with a possible D match to TRBD1 (6 bases). Per the germline V gene, CDR1 is MNHEY and CDR2 is SVGAGI. The V end lost 2 bases, the J end lost 3 bases, and 16 bases lay between the germline ends. The CDR3 is 16 amino acids. The CDR3 coding sequence is TGTGCCAGCAGTTACAACCCCCCCACAGGGAAAGAGACCCAGTACTTC. Its protein product is CASSYNPPTGKETQYF.

This clone was recorded a few times. V is TRBV6-1 and J is TRBJ1-2, with a weak D call TRBD1 (5 bases). CDR3 length equals 14 residues. Trimming shortened V by 4 bases and J by 10 bases, and 19 bases separated the two germline ends. Germline values: CDR1 MNHNS, CDR2 SASEGT. The CDR3 DNA reads as TGTGCCAGCAGTGCAGATAGGGACTTCAGAGTCTACACCTTC. As protein: CASSADRDFRVYTF.